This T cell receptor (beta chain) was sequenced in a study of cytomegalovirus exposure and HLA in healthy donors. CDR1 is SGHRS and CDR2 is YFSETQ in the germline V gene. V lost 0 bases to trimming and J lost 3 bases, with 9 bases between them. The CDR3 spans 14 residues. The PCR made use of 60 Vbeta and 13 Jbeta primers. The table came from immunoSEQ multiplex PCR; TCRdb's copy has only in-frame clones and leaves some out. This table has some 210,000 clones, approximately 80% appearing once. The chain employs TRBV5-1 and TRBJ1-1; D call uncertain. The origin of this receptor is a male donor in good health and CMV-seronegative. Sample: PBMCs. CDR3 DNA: TGCGCCAGCAGCTTGGGCGGGGATTACACTGAAGCTTTCTTT. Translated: CASSLGGDYTEAFF.